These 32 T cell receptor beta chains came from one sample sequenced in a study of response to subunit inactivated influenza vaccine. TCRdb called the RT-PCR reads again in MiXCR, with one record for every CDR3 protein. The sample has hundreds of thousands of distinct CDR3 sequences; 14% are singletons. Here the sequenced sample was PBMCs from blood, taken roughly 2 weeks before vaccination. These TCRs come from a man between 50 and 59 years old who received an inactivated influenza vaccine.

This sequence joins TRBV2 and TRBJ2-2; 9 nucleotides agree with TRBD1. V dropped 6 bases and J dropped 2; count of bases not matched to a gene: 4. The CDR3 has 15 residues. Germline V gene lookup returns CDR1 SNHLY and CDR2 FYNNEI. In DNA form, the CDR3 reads TGTGCCAGCAGCAAACAGGGGGCTAACACCGGGGAGCTGTTTTTT. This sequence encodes CASSKQGANTGELFF.

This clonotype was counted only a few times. The CDR3 nucleotides read TGTGCCAGCAGCTTACTAGCGGGGGGGGCGACTAGCACAGATACGCAGTATTTT. Translation: CASSLLAGGATSTDTQYF. The chain joins TRBV6-5 to TRBJ2-3; 13 nucleotides agree with TRBD2. In germline, CDR1 is MNHEY, CDR2 SVGAGI. The CDR3 has 18 residues. Losses at the gene ends were 6 bases for V and 0 bases for J; bases not matched to a gene: 9.

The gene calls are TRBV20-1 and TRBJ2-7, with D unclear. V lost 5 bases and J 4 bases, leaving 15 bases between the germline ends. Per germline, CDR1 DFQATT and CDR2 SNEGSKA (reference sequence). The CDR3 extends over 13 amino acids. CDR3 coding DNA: TGCAGTGCTCCCGCGACTGGAGAATACGAGCAGTACTTC. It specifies CSAPATGEYEQYF.

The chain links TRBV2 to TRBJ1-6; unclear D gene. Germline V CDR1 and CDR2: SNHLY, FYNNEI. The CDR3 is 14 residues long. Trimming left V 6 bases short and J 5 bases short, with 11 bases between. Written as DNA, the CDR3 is TGTGCCAGCAGCCCGGAGGTGGATAATTCACCCCTCCACTTT. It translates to CASSPEVDNSPLHF.

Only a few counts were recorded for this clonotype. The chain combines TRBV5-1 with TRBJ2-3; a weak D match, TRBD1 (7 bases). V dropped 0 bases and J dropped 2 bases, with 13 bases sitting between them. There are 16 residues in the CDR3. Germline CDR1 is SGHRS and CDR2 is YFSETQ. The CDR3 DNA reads TGCGCCAGCAGCTTGGCCCAGGGGGGTTACACAGATACGCAGTATTTT. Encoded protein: CASSLAQGGYTDTQYF.

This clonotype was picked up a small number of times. The CDR3, as DNA: TGTGCCAGCAGTGAATACCCCCGACAGGGGCGGGATGGCTACACCTTC. It is translated as CASSEYPRQGRDGYTF. V gene TRBV25-1 combines with J gene TRBJ1-2, with TRBD1 matching 8 bases. V was clipped by 0 bases and J by 6 bases; unmatched bases: 9. The CDR3 is 16 amino acids. Germline V gene lookup returns CDR1 MGHDK and CDR2 SYGVNS.

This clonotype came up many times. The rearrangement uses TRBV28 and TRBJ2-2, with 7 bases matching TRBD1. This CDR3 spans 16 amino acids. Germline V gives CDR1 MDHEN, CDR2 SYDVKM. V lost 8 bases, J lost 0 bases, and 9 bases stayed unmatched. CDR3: CASRDSRIPNTGELFF. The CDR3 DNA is TGTGCCAGCCGGGACAGCCGAATCCCGAACACCGGGGAGCTGTTTTTT.

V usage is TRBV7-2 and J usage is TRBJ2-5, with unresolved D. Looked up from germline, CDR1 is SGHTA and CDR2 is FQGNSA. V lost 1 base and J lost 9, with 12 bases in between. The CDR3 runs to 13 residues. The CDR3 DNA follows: TGTGCCAGCAGCTTAGTAACTCATGAATCCCAGTACTTC. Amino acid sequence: CASSLVTHESQYF.

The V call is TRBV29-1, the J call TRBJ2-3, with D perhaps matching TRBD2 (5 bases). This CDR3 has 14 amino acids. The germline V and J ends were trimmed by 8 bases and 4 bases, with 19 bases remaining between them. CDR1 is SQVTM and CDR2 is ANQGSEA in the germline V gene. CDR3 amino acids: CSPRRASYADTQYF. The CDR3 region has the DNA TGCAGCCCTAGGCGGGCTAGCTACGCAGATACGCAGTATTTT.

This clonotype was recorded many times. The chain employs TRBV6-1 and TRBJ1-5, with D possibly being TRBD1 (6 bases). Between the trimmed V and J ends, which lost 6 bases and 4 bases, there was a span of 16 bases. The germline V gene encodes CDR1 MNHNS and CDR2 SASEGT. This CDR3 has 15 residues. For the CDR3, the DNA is TGTGCCAGCAGACGGGAGGGGGGGCATAATCAGCCCCAGCATTTT. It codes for CASRREGGHNQPQHF.

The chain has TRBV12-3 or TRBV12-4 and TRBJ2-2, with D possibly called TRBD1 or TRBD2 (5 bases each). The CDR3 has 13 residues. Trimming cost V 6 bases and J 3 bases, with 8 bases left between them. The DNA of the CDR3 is TGTGCCAGCAGCTCGGGGCACACCGGGGAGCTGTTTTTT. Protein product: CASSSGHTGELFF.

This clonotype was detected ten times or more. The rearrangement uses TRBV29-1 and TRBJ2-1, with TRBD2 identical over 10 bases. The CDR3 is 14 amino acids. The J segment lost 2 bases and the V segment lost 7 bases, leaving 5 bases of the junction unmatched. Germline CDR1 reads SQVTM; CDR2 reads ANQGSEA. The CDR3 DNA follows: TGCAGCGCTAGCGGGGGTCTAACCTACAATGAGCAGTTCTTC. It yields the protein CSASGGLTYNEQFF.

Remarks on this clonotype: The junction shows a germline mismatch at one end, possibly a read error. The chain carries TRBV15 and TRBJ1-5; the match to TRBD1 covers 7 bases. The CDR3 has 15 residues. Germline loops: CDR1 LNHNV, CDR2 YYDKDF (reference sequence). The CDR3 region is CTTSRRQGPNQPQHF. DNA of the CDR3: TGTACCACCAGCCGAAGACAGGGACCCAATCAGCCCCAGCATTTT.

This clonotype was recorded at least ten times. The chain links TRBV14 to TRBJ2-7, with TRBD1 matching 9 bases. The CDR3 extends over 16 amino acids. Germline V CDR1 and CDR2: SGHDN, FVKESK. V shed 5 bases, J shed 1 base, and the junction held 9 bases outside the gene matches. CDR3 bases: TGTGCCAGCAGCTCGACCACGGGACAGGGTTCCTACGAGCAGTACTTC. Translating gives CASSSTTGQGSYEQYF.

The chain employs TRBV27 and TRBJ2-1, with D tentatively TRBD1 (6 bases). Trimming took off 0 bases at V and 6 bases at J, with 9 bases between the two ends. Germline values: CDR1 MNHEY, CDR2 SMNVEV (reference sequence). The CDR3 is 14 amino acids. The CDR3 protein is CASSLSIGGNEQFF. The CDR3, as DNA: TGTGCCAGCAGTTTATCGATAGGGGGCAATGAGCAGTTCTTC.

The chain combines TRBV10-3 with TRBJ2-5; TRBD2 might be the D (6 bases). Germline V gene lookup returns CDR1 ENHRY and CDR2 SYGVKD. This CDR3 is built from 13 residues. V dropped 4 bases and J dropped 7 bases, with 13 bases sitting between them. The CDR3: CAISVSDGGTQYF. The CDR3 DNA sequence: TGTGCCATCAGTGTGTCAGACGGGGGGACCCAGTACTTC.

CDR3 region: CASSQAGGHEQFF. As DNA, the CDR3 is TGTGCCAGCAGCCAGGCCGGGGGCCATGAGCAGTTCTTC. V usage is TRBV3-1 and J usage is TRBJ2-1; D is possibly TRBD1 or TRBD2 (6 bases each). Trimming removed 3 bases from V and 8 bases from J, with 11 bases in between. CDR1 and CDR2 (germline): LGHDT, YNNKEL (reference sequence). This CDR3 contains 13 residues.

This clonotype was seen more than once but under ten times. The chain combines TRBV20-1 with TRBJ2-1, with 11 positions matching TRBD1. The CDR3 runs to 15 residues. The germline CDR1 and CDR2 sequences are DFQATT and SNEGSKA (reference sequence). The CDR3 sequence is CSEKGTGGLYNEQFF. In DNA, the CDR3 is TGCAGCGAGAAAGGGACAGGGGGACTCTACAATGAGCAGTTCTTC.

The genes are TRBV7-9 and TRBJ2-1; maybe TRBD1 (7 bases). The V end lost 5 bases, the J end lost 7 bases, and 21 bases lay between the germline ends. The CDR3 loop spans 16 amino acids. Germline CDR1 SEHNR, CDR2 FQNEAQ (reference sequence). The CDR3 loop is CASSAFGTGDSNEQFF. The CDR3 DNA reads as TGTGCCAGCAGCGCTTTCGGAACGGGGGACAGTAATGAGCAGTTCTTC. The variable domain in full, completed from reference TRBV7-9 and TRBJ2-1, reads DTGVSQNPRHKITKRGQNVTFRCDPISEHNRLYWYRQTLGQGPEFLTYFQNEAQLEKSRLLSDRFSAERPKGSFSTLEIQRTEQGDSAMYLCASSAFGTGDSNEQFFGPGTRLTVL.

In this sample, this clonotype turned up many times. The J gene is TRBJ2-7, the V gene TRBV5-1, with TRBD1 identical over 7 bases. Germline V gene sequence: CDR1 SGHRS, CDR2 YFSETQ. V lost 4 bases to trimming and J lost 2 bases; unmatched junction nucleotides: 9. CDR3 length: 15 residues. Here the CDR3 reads CASSVISGGTYEQYF. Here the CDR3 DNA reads TGCGCCAGCAGCGTCATCTCAGGGGGAACCTACGAGCAGTACTTC.

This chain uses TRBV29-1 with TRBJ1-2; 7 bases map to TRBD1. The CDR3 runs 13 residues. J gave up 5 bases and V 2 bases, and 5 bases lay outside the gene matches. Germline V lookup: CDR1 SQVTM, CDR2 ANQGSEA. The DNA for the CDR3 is TGCAGCGTTGAACAGGGGGGACTATATGGCTACACCTTC. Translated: CSVEQGGLYGYTF.

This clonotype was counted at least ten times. The CDR3 spells CASSPRDNWRYGYTF. The CDR3 bases are TGTGCCAGCAGCCCCCGGGACAATTGGAGGTATGGCTACACCTTC. The V call is TRBV9, the J call TRBJ1-2, with a tentative D call TRBD1 (6 bases). Germline V gives CDR1 SGDLS, CDR2 YYNGEE. The V end lost 4 bases, the J end lost 5 bases, and 18 bases lay between the germline ends. The CDR3 is made up of 15 amino acids.

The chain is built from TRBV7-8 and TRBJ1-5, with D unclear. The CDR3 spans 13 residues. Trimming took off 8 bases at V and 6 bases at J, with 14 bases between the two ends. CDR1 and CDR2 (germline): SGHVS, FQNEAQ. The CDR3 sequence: CASAAERSQPQHF. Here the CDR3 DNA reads TGTGCCAGCGCGGCAGAAAGGAGTCAGCCCCAGCATTTT. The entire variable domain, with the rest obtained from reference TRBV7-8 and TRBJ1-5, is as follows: GAGVSQSPRYKVAKRGQDVALRCDPISGHVSLFWYQQALGQGPEFLTYFQNEAQLDKSGLPSDRFFAERPEGSVSTLKIQRTQQEDSAVYLCASAAERSQPQHFGDGTRLSIL.

Here the CDR3 reads CATSTRTGASRTYEQYF. The CDR3 DNA is TGTGCCACCAGCACCAGGACAGGGGCGTCCAGAACCTACGAGCAGTACTTC. This sequence joins TRBV15 and TRBJ2-7; 9 bases are shared with TRBD1. Germline values: CDR1 LNHNV, CDR2 YYDKDF (reference sequence). The CDR3 is 17 amino acids. The ends lost 4 bases at V and 2 bases at J; junction bases unmatched: 12.

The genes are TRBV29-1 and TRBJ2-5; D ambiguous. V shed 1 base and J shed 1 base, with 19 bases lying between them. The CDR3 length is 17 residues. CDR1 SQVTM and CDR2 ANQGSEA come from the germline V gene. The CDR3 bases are TGCAGCGTTGAAGGACCTGGGGTCCTGGTGTCCCAAGAGACCCAGTACTTC. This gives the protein CSVEGPGVLVSQETQYF. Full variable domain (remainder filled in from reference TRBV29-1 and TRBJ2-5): SAVISQKPSRDICQRGTSLTIQCQVDSQVTMMFWYRQQPGQSLTLIATANQGSEATYESGFVIDKFPISRPNLTFSTLTVSNMSPEDSSIYLCSVEGPGVLVSQETQYFGPGTRLLVL.

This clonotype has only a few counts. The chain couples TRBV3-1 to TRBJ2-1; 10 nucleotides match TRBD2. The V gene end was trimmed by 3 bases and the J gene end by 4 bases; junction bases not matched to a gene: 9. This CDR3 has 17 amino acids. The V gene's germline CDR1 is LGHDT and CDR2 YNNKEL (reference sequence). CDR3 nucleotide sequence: TGTGCCAGCAGCCAGGGAGCGGGAGGGCCATCGTACAATGAGCAGTTCTTC. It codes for CASSQGAGGPSYNEQFF.

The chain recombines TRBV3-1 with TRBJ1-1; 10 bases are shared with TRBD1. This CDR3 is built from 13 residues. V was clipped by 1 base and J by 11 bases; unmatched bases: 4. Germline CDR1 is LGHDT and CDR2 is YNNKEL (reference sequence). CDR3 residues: CASSQGTGGDAFF. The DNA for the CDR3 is TGTGCCAGCAGCCAAGGGACAGGGGGAGACGCTTTCTTT. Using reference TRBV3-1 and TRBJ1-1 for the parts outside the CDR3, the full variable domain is DTAVSQTPKYLVTQMGNDKSIKCEQNLGHDTMYWYKQDSKKFLKIMFSYNNKELIINETVPNRFSPKSPDKAHLNLHINSLELGDSAVYFCASSQGTGGDAFFGQGTRLTVV.

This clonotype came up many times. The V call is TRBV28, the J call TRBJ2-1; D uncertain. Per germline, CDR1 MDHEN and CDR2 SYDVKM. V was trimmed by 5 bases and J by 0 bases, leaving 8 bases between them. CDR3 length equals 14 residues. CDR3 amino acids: CASSPPRSYNEQFF. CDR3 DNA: TGTGCCAGCAGTCCACCCCGCTCCTACAATGAGCAGTTCTTC.

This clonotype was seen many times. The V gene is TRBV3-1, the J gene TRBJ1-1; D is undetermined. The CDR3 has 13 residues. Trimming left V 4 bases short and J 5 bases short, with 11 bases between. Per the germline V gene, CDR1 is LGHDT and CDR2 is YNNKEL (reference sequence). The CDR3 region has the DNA TGTGCCAGCAGCCTCGACTCCAGGACTGAAGCTTTCTTT. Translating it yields CASSLDSRTEAFF.

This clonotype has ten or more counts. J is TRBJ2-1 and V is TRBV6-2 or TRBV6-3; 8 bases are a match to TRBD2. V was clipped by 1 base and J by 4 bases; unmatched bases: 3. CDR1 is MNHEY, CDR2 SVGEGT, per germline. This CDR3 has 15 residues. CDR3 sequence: CASSYLAGFYNEQFF. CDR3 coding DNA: TGTGCCAGCAGTTACTTAGCGGGGTTTTACAATGAGCAGTTCTTC.

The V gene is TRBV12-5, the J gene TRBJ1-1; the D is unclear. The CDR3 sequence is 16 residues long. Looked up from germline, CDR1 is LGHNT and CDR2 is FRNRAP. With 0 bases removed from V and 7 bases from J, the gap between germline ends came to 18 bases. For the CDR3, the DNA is TGTGCTAGTGGTTTGGTATTGGGGTCTACGGATGGTGAAGCTTTCTTT. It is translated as CASGLVLGSTDGEAFF.

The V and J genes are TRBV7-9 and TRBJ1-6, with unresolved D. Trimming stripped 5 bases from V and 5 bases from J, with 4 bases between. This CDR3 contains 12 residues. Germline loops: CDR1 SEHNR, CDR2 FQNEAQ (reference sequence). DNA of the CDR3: TGTGCCAGCAGCCACAATAATTCACCCCTCCACTTT. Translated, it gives CASSHNNSPLHF.